The 2 T cell receptor beta chains presented below share a single source sample, sequenced in a study of spatial heterogeneity in lung cancer. Whole-study results and caveats: Counts of expanded intratumoral alpha and beta TCRs tracked tumor mutation counts.

Their antigens are not known. Time point here: sample taken at primary tumor resection. TCRdb re-derived calls from the 5' RACE reads in MiXCR, one entry per CDR3 protein. Of a few thousand distinct CDR3 sequences detected, approximately 31% appear once; the ten largest clones hold more than 25%. The starting material was lung tumor tissue, obtained at surgery. Receptors originate from a female donor with early-stage non-small cell lung cancer.

This clonotype is classed as medium-sized. The V call is TRBV20-1, the J call TRBJ2-1, with 9 nucleotides matching TRBD2. Germline V CDR1 and CDR2: DFQATT, SNEGSKA (reference sequence). V lost 5 bases and J lost 6; bases outside the gene matches: 8. CDR3 length equals 14 residues. DNA of the CDR3: TGCAGTGCTGTGCGGGGGGGGAGCTCCAATGAGCAGTTCTTC. It specifies CSAVRGGSSNEQFF.

This clonotype ranks as medium-sized. The chain joins TRBV30 to TRBJ2-5, with 12 bases that match TRBD2. The V and J ends lost 4 bases and 4 bases, in that order; junction bases with no gene match: 1. The CDR3 has 13 residues. Germline V lookup: CDR1 GTSNPN, CDR2 SVGIG (reference sequence). CDR3 coding DNA: TGTGCCTGGACTAGCGGGGGGGCAGAGACCCAGTACTTC. It encodes CAWTSGGAETQYF.